These T cell receptor beta chains were read from a single sample in a study of shared T cell receptors in the human thymus. Sequenced by immunoSEQ multiplex PCR; TCRdb stores in-frame clones only, minus some. Among 540,000 or so clones listed, about 84% were seen once. The data also belong to a second study, concerning human thymus T cells.

The sample taken for sequencing was thymocytes. The origin of the receptors is a boy in the first two years of life with a congenital heart defect. The CDR3 runs from the conserved cysteine through the conserved F or W. D genes are given only for firm matches. Clone size appears in some rows only: once, few, many, or a class for an expanded clone.

D gene,clone size,V gene,J gene,CDR3 protein,CDR3 DNA
NA,NA,TRBV28,TRBJ1-3,CASSLSGAGNTIYF,TGTGCCAGCAGTTTGTCGGGGGCTGGAAACACCATATATTTT
TRBD1,once,TRBV15,TRBJ2-7,CATSSHRDRAYYEQYF,TGTGCCACCAGCAGCCACCGGGACAGGGCTTACTACGAGCAGTACTTC
TRBD1,NA,TRBV5-6,TRBJ2-7,CASSPVWDSYEQYF,TGTGCCAGCAGCCCCGTATGGGACAGCTACGAGCAGTACTTC
NA,NA,TRBV6-1,TRBJ1-4,CASSFRQPFNEKLFF,TGTGCCAGCAGTTTCCGACAGCCATTCAATGAAAAACTGTTTTTT
TRBD2,NA,TRBV5-5,TRBJ2-7,CASSLPRGLADYEQYF,TGTGCCAGCAGCTTGCCCCGGGGACTAGCGGATTACGAGCAGTATTTC
TRBD2,NA,TRBV9,TRBJ2-5,CASSAPSGRETQYF,TGTGCCAGCAGCGCCCCTAGCGGCAGGGAGACCCAGTACTTC
NA,NA,TRBV7-8,TRBJ1-4,CASSFSGNSGEKLFF,TGTGCCAGCAGCTTCTCCGGGAACTCGGGTGAAAAACTGTTTTTT
NA,NA,TRBV30,TRBJ1-4,CAWSPHLWREYEKLFF,TGTGCCTGGAGTCCCCACCTTTGGAGGGAGTATGAAAAACTGTTTTTT
TRBD2,NA,TRBV5-1,TRBJ2-7,CASSSGQPIAGGASHEQYF,TGCGCCAGCAGTTCCGGACAACCTATAGCGGGAGGAGCGTCCCACGAGCAGTACTTC
NA,NA,TRBV5-6,TRBJ2-7,CASSSSAASSYEQYF,TGTGCCAGCAGTTCTAGCGCCGCGAGCTCCTACGAGCAGTACTTC
TRBD2,few,TRBV30,TRBJ2-2,CAWSVLWREGGTGELFF,TGTGCCTGGAGTGTACTTTGGCGGGAGGGAGGCACCGGGGAGCTGTTTTTT
NA,NA,TRBV4-3,TRBJ2-5,CASSPRAAGKEETQYF,TGCGCCAGCAGCCCCCGGGCGGCGGGAAAGGAAGAGACCCAGTACTTC
NA,NA,TRBV25-1,TRBJ1-1,CASSGGVGRSFTEAFF,TGTGCCAGCAGCGGGGGGGTGGGACGCTCGTTCACTGAAGCTTTCTTT
NA,NA,TRBV5-3,TRBJ1-1,CARSLVTGDEAFF,TGTGCCAGAAGCTTGGTGACAGGCGATGAAGCTTTCTTT
NA,NA,TRBV6-1,TRBJ1-1,CASTYPTEAFF,TGTGCCAGCACGTATCCCACTGAAGCTTTCTTT
TRBD1,once,TRBV7-6,TRBJ2-1,CASSSGTGNNEQFF,TGTGCCAGCAGCTCCGGGACAGGTAACAATGAGCAGTTCTTC
TRBD1,NA,TRBV4-1,TRBJ2-1,CASSRGAVDRGDNEQFF,TGCGCCAGCAGCCGGGGGGCCGTTGACAGGGGTGACAATGAGCAGTTCTTC
NA,NA,TRBV7-6,TRBJ2-7,CASSLGGDSYEQYF,TGTGCCAGCAGCTTAGGGGGCGACTCCTACGAGCAGTACTTC